The T cell receptor (beta chain) under discussion was sequenced for a study of control samples from healthy donors and cancer patients (dated by TCRdb to about 2020). CDR1 SGHDN and CDR2 FVKESK were looked up in the germline V gene. Clipping removes 0 bases from V and 0 bases from J, with 12 as the unmatched junction base count. Reading from cysteine to phenylalanine, the CDR3 counts 19 amino acids. Only the CDR3 region is kept as DNA, spanning 57 bases read in frame from base 1. On this clone itself: Its antigen is still unknown. Base qualities are not provided; no much larger clone lies one nucleotide away.

The library was obtained by the immunoSEQ multiplex PCR assay. Imported from immuneACCESS, the table was reduced by TCRdb to in-frame sequences with V and J called. These copies leave out some clones; in studies compared against another copy, an unresolved V gene accounts for under half, and the cause of the remainder is not known. The sample includes about 150,000 clones, with 93% observed a single time. The top ten constitute around 2.4% of the sample. The specimen was blood. The source of this sequence is a man aged 50 or older in good health. The V and J segments used are TRBV14 and TRBJ1-1, and TRBD1 aligns with 8 junction nucleotides. The encoded CDR3 is CASSQDPGQAGVMNTEAFF. The base sequence is TGTGCCAGCAGCCAAGATCCGGGACAGGCCGGGGTTATGAACACTGAAGCTTTCTTT.